Sequencing of this TCR beta chain was carried out in a study of cytomegalovirus exposure and HLA in healthy donors. From germline, CDR1 is MNHNY and CDR2 SVGAGI (reference sequence). This CDR3 has 14 amino acids. The PCR was carried out with 60 Vbeta primers and 13 Jbeta primers. Clones were sequenced by immunoSEQ multiplex PCR, and TCRdb holds only the in-frame ones, with some missing. The data show 90,000 to 150,000 clones, about 9.4% seen once. Material: PBMCs. This chain uses TRBV6-6 with TRBJ2-5, with a tentative D call TRBD2 (5 bases). Judging by the DNA end, TRBJ2-7 fits better; the J call may be wrong. This clonotype originated in a woman aged 40-49 years in good health and CMV-seropositive. This chain's CDR3 is CASTSTEVAYEQYF. The CDR3 region has the DNA TGTGCCAGCACTAGCACCGAAGTCGCCTACGAGCAGTACTTC.